This paragraph reports one TCR beta chain. Its cognate antigen is unknown. Germline V gene lookup returns CDR1 MNHNS and CDR2 SASEGT. Trimming took off 2 bases at V and 2 bases at J, with 6 bases between the two ends. This CDR3 is built from 13 residues. The sample belongs to a study of cytomegalovirus exposure and HLA in healthy donors. The wider study: The study placed about four fifths of its approximately 380 genotyped donors in the Caucasian-associated ancestry cluster.

Primers: 60 Vbeta forward and 13 Jbeta reverse. TCRdb's table, derived via immunoSEQ multiplex PCR, lists solely in-frame clones and lacks some. Of 200,000 or so clones listed, under 90% are singletons. Nominal health characterized the donors when sampled, though unrecorded immune exposures were likely. Study-level points and caveats: A later look showed TCR association rates differing by HLA locus, highest for DRB1 and lowest for HLA-C. As a later analysis showed, a missense DCLRE1C variant was linked to trimming of TCR beta V- and J-genes.

The chain couples TRBV6-1 to TRBJ1-2; the D is unclear. The source of this sequence is a boy between 2 and 10 years old in good health and CMV-seronegative. Specimen: PBMCs. DNA for the CDR3: TGTGCCAGCAGTGAATTTCGGAACTATGGCTACACCTTC. It yields the protein CASSEFRNYGYTF.